This TCR beta chain comes out of a study of CD8 T cells in Susac syndrome. RNA was extracted with the RNeasy kit, and a quantity of roughly 0.5 to 1 ug was reverse transcribed using random hexamers. TCRdb reprocessed the immunoSEQ multiplex PCR reads with MiXCR, giving one entry per CDR3 protein. The sample holds about 120,000 distinct CDR3 sequences, around 94% seen once. The CDR3 consists of 15 residues. Trimming took 4 bases from V and 4 from J; bases not matched to a gene: 8. Looked up from germline, CDR1 is MGHRA and CDR2 is YSYEKL. V and J are TRBV4-1 and TRBJ2-7; 9 nucleotides agree with TRBD2. This receptor was taken from a human donor with Susac syndrome. Input material: CD8+ T cells from PBMCs. CDR3 sequence: CASSPTAGGQYEQYF. The CDR3 DNA reads TGCGCCAGCAGCCCGACGGCGGGGGGGCAATACGAGCAGTACTTC.